This T cell receptor (beta chain) was documented in a study of CD8+ T cells in alopecia areata. At the level of the study: Percentage of affected scalp area was the basis on which treated patients' severity was scored.

Germline CDR1 reads SGHTA; CDR2 reads FQGNSA. The CDR3 totals 15 residues. The V and J ends lost 0 bases and 6 bases, in that order; junction bases with no gene match: 6. cDNA prepared by RNA extraction and subsequent reverse transcription served as the template for sequencing. Here immunoSEQ multiplex PCR was the method, and the copy in TCRdb shows in-frame clones only, minus some. Counted here are approximately 180,000 clones, approximately 59% occurring once; the ten biggest clones make up 16%. Treatment defined: oral pan-JAK inhibitor, 5-10 mg twice daily. Of note for this clone: The antigen is not known.

General study findings and limits: With patients, TCR sharing proved less clear than in mice, a difference possibly related to HLA.

This material consisted of CD4+ T cells sorted from blood, taken at approximately week 61, from a patient treated with tofacitinib. The genes are TRBV7-2 and TRBJ1-2, with 8 positions matching TRBD1. This TCR derives from a human donor with alopecia areata. The CDR3: CASSLAQGAFNGYTF. The CDR3, as DNA: TGTGCCAGCAGCTTAGCGCAGGGGGCTTTCAATGGCTACACCTTC.